The sequence of this T cell receptor beta chain was determined in a study of blood T cell repertoires in COVID-19. Looking at the study overall: Donors in the United States, Italy and Spain gave samples during acute or convalescent COVID-19. PBMCs, B-cell-depleted T cells, or T cells were the source of the cDNA or gDNA that made up the material.

CDR1 and CDR2 (germline): GTSNPN, SVGIG (reference sequence). This CDR3 contains 13 residues. V was cut by 0 bases and J by 6 bases, with 9 bases left in between. Original handling: How many nucleated cells were present was estimated from reference gene primer amplification. Libraries were prepared by immunoSEQ multiplex PCR; TCRdb keeps only in-frame clonotypes and omits some of them. V, J and clone size were drawn from that table, and D and trimming were deduced from the DNA. The data show 45,000 to 55,000 clones, with around 83% seen just once and about an eighth held by the top ten. This clone appeared once.

The J gene is TRBJ1-5, the V gene TRBV30; a possible D gene is TRBD1 (5 bases). Material for sequencing was peripheral blood. This receptor was identified in a man in his 70s with active COVID-19. CDR3: CAWSVRGSQPQHF. As DNA, the CDR3 is TGTGCCTGGAGTGTCCGGGGGTCTCAGCCCCAGCATTTT.